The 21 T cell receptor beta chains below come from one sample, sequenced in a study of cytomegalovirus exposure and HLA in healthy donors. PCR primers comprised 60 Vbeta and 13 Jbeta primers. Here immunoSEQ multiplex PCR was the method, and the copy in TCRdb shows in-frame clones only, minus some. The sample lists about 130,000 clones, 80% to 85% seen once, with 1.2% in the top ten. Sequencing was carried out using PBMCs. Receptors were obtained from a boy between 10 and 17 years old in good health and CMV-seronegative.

The CDR3 spells CASSEALRTGGLYGYTF. CDR3 sequence (DNA): TGTGCCAGCAGTGAAGCCCTAAGGACCGGAGGGCTCTATGGCTACACCTTC. The V and J genes are TRBV2 and TRBJ1-2, with D unclear. Trimming cost V 0 bases and J 4 bases, with 18 bases left between them. Germline values: CDR1 SNHLY, CDR2 FYNNEI. The CDR3 is 17 amino acids. The full variable domain, rest sourced from reference TRBV2 and TRBJ1-2, is EPEVTQTPSHQVTQMGQEVILRCVPISNHLYFYWYRQILGQKVEFLVSFYNNEISEKSEIFDDQFSVERPDGSNFTLKIRSTKLEDSAMYFCASSEALRTGGLYGYTFGSGTRLTVV.

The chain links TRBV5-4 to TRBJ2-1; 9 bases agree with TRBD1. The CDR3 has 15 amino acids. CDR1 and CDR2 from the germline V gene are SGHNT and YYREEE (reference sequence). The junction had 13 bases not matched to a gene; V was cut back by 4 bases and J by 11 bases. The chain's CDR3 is CASSPRDRERNKQFF. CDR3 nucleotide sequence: TGTGCCAGCAGCCCACGGGACAGGGAGCGGAATAAGCAGTTCTTC.

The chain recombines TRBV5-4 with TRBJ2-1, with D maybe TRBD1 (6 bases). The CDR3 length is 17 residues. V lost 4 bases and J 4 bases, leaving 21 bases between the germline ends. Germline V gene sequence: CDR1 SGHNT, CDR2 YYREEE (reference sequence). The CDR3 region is CASSPPGAISGYNEQFF. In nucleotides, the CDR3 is TGTGCCAGCAGCCCCCCAGGGGCGATAAGTGGGTACAATGAGCAGTTCTTC.

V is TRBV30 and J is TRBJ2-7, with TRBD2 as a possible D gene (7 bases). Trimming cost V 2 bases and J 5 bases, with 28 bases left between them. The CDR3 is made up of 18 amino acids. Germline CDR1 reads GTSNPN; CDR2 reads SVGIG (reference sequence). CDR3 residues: CAWSPRALEQGGGDEQYF. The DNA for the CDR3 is TGTGCCTGGAGTCCACGAGCTCTAGAACAGGGAGGGGGTGACGAGCAGTACTTC.

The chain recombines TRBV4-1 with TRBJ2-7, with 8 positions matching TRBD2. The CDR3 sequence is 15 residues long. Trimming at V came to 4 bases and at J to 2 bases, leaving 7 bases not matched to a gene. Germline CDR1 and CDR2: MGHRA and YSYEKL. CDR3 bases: TGCGCCAGCAGCCTCGGACCGGGACTAGCCTACGAGCAGTACTTC. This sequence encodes CASSLGPGLAYEQYF.

CDR3 region: CASSALGPEAFF. As DNA, the CDR3 is TGTGCCAGCAGCGCTCTGGGCCCTGAAGCTTTCTTT. V is TRBV11-3 and J is TRBJ1-1; D call uncertain. Germline V gene lookup returns CDR1 SGHNT and CDR2 YENEEA. Trimming pared 5 bases from V and 6 bases from J, leaving 10 bases between. This CDR3 is built from 12 residues.

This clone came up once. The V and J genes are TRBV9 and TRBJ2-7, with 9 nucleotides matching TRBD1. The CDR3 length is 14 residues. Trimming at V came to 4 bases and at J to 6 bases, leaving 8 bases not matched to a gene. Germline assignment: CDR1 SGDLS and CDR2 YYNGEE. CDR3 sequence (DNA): TGTGCCAGCAGCCTTCTCGACAGGGGGGGCGAGCAGTACTTC. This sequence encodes CASSLLDRGGEQYF.

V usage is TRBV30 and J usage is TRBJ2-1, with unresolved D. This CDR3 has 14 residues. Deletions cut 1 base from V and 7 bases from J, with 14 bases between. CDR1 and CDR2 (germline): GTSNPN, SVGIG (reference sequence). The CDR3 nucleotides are TGTGCCTGGAGTGCCGACTCCCGCCCGAATGAGCAGTTCTTC. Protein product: CAWSADSRPNEQFF.

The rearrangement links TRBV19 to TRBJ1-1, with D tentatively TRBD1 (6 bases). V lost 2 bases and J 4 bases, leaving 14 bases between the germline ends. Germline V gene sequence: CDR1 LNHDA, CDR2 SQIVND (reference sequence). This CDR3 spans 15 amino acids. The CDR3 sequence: CASSIPGDSSTEAFF. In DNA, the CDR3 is TGTGCCAGTAGTATACCAGGGGATTCGAGCACTGAAGCTTTCTTT.

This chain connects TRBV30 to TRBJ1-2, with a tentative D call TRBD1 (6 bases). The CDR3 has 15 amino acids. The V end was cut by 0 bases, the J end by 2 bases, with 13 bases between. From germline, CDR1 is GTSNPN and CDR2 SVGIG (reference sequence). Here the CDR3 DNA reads TGTGCCTGGAGTGTACAACAGGGCTACAACTATGGCTACACCTTC. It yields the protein CAWSVQQGYNYGYTF.

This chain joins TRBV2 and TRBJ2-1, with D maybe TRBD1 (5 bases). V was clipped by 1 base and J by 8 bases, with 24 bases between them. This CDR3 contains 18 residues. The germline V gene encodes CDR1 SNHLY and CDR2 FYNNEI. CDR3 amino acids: CASSEGPGMGHIGDEQFF. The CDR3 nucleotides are TGTGCCAGCAGTGAAGGGCCAGGGATGGGTCATATTGGCGATGAGCAGTTCTTC.

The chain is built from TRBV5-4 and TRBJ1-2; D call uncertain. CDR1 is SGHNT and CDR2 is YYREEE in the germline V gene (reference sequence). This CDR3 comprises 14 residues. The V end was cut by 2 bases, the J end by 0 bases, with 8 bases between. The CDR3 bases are TGTGCCAGCAGCTTTCTCGCGGCTAACTATGGCTACACCTTC. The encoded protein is CASSFLAANYGYTF.

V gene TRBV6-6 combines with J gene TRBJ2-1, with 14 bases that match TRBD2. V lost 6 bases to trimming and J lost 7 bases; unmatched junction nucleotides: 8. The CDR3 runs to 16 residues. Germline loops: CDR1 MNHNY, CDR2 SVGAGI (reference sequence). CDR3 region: CASRGLAGAEGNEQFF. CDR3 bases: TGTGCCAGCAGGGGACTAGCGGGAGCGGAGGGAAATGAGCAGTTCTTC.

The DNA of the CDR3 is TGTGCCAGCAGCCGGACAGGGCAGACCCAGTACTTC. Translated: CASSRTGQTQYF. The genes are TRBV7-9 and TRBJ2-5; 8 nucleotides match TRBD1. The germline V gene has CDR1 SEHNR and CDR2 FQNEAQ (reference sequence). The junction had 2 bases not matched to a gene; V was cut back by 5 bases and J by 6 bases. This CDR3 contains 12 residues.

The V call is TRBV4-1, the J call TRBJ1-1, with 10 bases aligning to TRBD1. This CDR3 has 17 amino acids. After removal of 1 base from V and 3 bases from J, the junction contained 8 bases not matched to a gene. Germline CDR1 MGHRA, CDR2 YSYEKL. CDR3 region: CASSQVRTGGRDTEAFF. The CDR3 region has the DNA TGCGCCAGCAGCCAAGTGAGGACAGGGGGAAGGGACACTGAAGCTTTCTTT.

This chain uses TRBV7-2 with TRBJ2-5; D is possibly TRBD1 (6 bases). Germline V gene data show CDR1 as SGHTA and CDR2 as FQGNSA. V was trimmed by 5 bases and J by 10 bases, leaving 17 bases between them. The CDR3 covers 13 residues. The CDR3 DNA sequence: TGTGCCAGCAGCCCCCGTGGGGGCCCTTACCAGTACTTC. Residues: CASSPRGGPYQYF.

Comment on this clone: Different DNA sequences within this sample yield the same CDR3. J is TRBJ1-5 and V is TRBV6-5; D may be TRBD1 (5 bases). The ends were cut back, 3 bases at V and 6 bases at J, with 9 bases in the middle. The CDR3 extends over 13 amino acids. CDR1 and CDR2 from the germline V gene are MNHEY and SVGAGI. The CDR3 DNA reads TGTGCCAGCAGTTATAGGGGAGGTCAGCCCCAGCATTTT. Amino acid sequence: CASSYRGGQPQHF.

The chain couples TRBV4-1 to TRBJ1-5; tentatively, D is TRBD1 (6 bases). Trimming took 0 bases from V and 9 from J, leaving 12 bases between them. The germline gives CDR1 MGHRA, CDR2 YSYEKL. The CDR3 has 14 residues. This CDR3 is CASSQEGAGWPQHF. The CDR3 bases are TGCGCCAGCAGCCAAGAGGGGGCTGGGTGGCCCCAGCATTTT.

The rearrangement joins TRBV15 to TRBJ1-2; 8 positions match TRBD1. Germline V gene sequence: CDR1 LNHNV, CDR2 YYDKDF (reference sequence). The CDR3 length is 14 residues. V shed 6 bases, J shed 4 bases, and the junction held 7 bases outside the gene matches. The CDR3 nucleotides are TGTGCCACCAGAGAGACAGGGGAAGGCTATGGCTACACCTTC. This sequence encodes CATRETGEGYGYTF.

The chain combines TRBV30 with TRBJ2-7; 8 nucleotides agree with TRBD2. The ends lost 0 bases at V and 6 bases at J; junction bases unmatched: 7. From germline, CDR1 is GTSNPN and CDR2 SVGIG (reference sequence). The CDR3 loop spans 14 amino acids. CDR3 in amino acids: CAWSVRLAGGEQYF. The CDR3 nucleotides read TGTGCCTGGAGTGTCAGGCTAGCGGGTGGCGAGCAGTACTTC.

CDR3 amino acids: CASTLGSQPQHF. The CDR3 bases are TGTGCCAGTACCCTTGGGAGCCAGCCCCAGCATTTT. The chain employs TRBV19 and TRBJ1-5; D uncertain. V was shortened by 7 bases and J by 7 bases, with 11 bases between the two germline ends. Germline V gives CDR1 LNHDA, CDR2 SQIVND (reference sequence). The length of the CDR3 is 12 residues.